These T cell receptor beta chains were read from a single sample in a study of OX40 agonist ivuxolimab in advanced cancers. Sequenced by immunoSEQ multiplex PCR; TCRdb stores in-frame clones only, minus some. The table includes about 69,000 clones, approximately 90% detected once. This material consisted of CD4+ or CD8+ T cells sorted from blood, taken in a trial of the OX40 agonist ivuxolimab. These receptor sequences come from an adult with an advanced solid tumor such as melanoma, head and neck, liver or kidney cancer. CDR3s include the opening cysteine and the closing phenylalanine or tryptophan. The D gene is left open where the match is weak. The size entry is marked missing in some rows and otherwise reads once, few, many or a size class.

v_gene,j_gene,d_gene,abundance,CDR3nt,CDR3aa
TRBV30,TRBJ1-1,.,once,TGTGCCTGGAGTAGGTTAACAGGGTTTTCGAACACTGAAGCTTTCTTT,CAWSRLTGFSNTEAFF
TRBV16,TRBJ1-1,TRBD1,.,TGTGCCAGCAGCCAATCGGCAGGGGGCATGGCTTTCTTT,CASSQSAGGMAFF
TRBV15,TRBJ2-5,TRBD1,.,TGTGCCACCAGCAGTACCGACAGGGGTCAGACCCAGTACTTC,CATSSTDRGQTQYF
TRBV9,TRBJ1-2,.,.,TGTGCCAGCAGCGTTTTTGACACCCTCCCAGCTAACTATGGCTACACCTTC,CASSVFDTLPANYGYTF
TRBV19,TRBJ2-4,.,.,TGTGCCAGTAGTCGGGTCAGCAACATTCAGTACTTC,CASSRVSNIQYF
TRBV7-8,TRBJ1-2,.,.,TGTGCCAGCAGCTTAAGCCTTGGGGGGATCGGCTACACCTTC,CASSLSLGGIGYTF
TRBV18,TRBJ1-4,.,.,TGTGCCAGCTTTTTCACAGGCCAGGGGAACGAAAAACTGTTTTTT,CASFFTGQGNEKLFF
TRBV29-1,TRBJ2-3,TRBD2,.,TGCAGCGTGAGGGGAGTAGGGCGGGGGGCAGATACGCAGTATTTT,CSVRGVGRGADTQYF
TRBV7-2,TRBJ1-1,.,.,TGTGCCAGCAGCTTATACATGAACACTGAAGCTTTCTTT,CASSLYMNTEAFF
TRBV7-2,TRBJ2-7,.,.,TGTGCCAGCAGCCCCCCGCCGGGATTCTCCTACGAGCAGTACTTC,CASSPPPGFSYEQYF